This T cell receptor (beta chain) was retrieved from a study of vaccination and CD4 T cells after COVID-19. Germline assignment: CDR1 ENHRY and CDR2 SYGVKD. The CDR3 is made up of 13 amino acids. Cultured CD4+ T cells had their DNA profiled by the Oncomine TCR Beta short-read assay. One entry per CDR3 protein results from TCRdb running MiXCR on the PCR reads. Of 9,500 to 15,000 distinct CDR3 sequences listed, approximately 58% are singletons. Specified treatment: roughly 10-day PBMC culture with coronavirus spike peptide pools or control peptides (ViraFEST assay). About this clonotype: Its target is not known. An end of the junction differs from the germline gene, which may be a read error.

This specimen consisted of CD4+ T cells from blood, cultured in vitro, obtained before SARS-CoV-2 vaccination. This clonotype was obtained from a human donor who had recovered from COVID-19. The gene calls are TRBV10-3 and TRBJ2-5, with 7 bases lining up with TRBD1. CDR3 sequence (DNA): TGTGCCAGCAGTTCAGGGGGTTGGGAGACCCAGTACTTC. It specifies CASSSGGWETQYF.